This T cell receptor (beta chain) was identified in a study of blood T cell repertoires in COVID-19. This clone was observed a single time. Profiled with immunoSEQ multiplex PCR; TCRdb holds only in-frame clones, not every one. Of 230,000 or so clones in the sample, approximately 82% were seen once. The CDR3 extends over 15 amino acids. Germline V gene data show CDR1 as SEHNR and CDR2 as FQNEAQ (reference sequence). V lost 5 bases, J lost 0 bases, and 11 bases lay in between. The sequence was obtained from a man aged 35-49 years with active or convalescent COVID-19. Material for sequencing was peripheral blood. The rearrangement joins TRBV7-9 to TRBJ1-5; unclear D gene. As DNA, the CDR3 is TGTGCCAGCAGCCCAGCCGGGAGTAGCAATCAGCCCCAGCATTTT. Translating it yields CASSPAGSSNQPQHF. The entire variable domain, with the rest obtained from reference TRBV7-9 and TRBJ1-5, is as follows: DTGVSQNPRHKITKRGQNVTFRCDPISEHNRLYWYRQTLGQGPEFLTYFQNEAQLEKSRLLSDRFSAERPKGSFSTLEIQRTEQGDSAMYLCASSPAGSSNQPQHFGDGTRLSIL.